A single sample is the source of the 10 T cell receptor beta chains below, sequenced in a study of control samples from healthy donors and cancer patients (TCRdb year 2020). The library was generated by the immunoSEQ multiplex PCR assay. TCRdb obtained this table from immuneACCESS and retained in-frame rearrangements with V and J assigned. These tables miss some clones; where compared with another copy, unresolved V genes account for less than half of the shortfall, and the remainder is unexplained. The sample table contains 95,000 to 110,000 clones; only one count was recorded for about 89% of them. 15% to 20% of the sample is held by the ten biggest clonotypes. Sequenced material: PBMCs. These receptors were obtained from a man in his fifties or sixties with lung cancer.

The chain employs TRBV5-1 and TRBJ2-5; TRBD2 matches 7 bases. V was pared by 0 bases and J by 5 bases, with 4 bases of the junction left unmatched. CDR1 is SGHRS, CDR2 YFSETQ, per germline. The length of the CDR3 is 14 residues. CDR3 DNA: TGCGCCAGCAGCTTGGAGCGGGGCCGGGAGACCCAGTACTTC. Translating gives CASSLERGRETQYF.

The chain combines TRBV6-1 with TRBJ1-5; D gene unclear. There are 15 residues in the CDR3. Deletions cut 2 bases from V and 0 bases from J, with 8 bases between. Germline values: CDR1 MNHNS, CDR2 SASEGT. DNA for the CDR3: TGTGCCAGCAGTGAACTCCACTATAGCAATCAGCCCCAGCATTTT. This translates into CASSELHYSNQPQHF.

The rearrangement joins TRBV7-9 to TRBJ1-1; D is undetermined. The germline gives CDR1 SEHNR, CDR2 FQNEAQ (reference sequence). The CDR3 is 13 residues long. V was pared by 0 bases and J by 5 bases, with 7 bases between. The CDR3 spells CASSLAGWTEAFF. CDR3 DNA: TGTGCCAGCAGCTTAGCCGGTTGGACTGAAGCTTTCTTT.

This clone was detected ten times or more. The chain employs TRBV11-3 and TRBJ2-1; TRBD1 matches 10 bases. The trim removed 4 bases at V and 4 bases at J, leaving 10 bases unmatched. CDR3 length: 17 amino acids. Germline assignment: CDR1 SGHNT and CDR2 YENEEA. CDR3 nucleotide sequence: TGTGCCAGCAGCTCGTGGGTCGGGACAGGGGTTTACAATGAGCAGTTCTTC. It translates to CASSSWVGTGVYNEQFF.

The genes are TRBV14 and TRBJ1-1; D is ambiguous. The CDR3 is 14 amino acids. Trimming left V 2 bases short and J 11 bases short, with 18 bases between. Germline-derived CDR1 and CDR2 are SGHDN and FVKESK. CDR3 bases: TGTGCCAGCAGCCAAAGCGGTCCGGACCGGAGGGCTTTCTTT. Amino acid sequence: CASSQSGPDRRAFF.

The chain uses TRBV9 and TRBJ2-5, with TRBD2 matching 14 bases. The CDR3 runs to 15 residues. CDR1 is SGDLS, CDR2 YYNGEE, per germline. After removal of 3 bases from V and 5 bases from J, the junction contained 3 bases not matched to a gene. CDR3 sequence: CASSAGLAGGETQYF. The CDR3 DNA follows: TGTGCCAGCAGCGCAGGACTAGCGGGGGGCGAGACCCAGTACTTC.

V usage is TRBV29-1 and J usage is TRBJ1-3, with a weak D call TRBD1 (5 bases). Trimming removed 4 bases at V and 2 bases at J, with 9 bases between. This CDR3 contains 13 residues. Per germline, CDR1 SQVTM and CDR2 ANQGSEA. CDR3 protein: CSVGGEAGNTIYF. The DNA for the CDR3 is TGCAGCGTTGGGGGGGAAGCTGGAAACACCATATATTTT.

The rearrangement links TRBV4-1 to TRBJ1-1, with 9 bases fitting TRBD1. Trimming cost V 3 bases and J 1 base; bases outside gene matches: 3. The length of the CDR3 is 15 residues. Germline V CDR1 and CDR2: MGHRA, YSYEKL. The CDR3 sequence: CASSQGQGANTEAFF. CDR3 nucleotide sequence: TGCGCCAGCAGCCAGGGACAGGGAGCGAACACTGAAGCTTTCTTT.

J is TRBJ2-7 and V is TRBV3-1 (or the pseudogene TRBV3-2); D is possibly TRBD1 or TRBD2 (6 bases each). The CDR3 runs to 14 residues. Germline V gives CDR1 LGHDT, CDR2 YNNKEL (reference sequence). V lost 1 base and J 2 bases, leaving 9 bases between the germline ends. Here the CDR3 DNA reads TGTGCCAGCAGCCAAGGGGGGGCCACCTACGAGCAGTACTTC. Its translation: CASSQGGATYEQYF.

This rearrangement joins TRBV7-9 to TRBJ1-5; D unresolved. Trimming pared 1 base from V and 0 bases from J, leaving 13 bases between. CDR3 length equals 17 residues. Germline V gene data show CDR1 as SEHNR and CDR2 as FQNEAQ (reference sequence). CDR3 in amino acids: CASSLVTAAYSNQPQHF. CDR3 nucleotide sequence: TGTGCCAGCAGCTTAGTGACGGCAGCTTATAGCAATCAGCCCCAGCATTTT.